This T cell receptor beta chain was captured by sequencing in a study of CD4+ T cells in melanoma. Whole-study findings and limits: Reportedly, melanoma neoantigen-specific CD4+ T cells showed varied differentiation states. A reported correlation linked neoantigen-specific CD4+ T cells to CD8+, macrophage and B cell function.

Points on this clone: The target antigen is unknown.

Libraries were prepared by immunoSEQ multiplex PCR; TCRdb keeps only in-frame clonotypes and omits some of them. The table includes about 13,000 clones, around 68% detected once. The CDR3 runs 16 residues. Germline values: CDR1 SEHNR, CDR2 FQNEAQ (reference sequence). Trimming took 4 bases from V and 4 from J, leaving 17 bases between them. Sample: cells from a culture (not recorded whether cultured in vitro). The rearrangement uses TRBV7-9 and TRBJ2-1; either TRBD1 or TRBD2 may supply D (6 bases each). This clonotype was obtained from a human donor with melanoma. The CDR3 coding sequence is TGTGCCAGCAGCTCGAGGGGGGCCGCTACATACAATGAGCAGTTCTTC. Its protein product is CASSSRGAATYNEQFF.